This TCR beta chain stems from a study of spatial heterogeneity in lung cancer. TCRdb re-called the 5' RACE reads through MiXCR, storing one row per CDR3 protein. The sample carries 60,000 or so distinct CDR3 sequences, about 5.9% recorded once. This clonotype appeared many times. This CDR3 has 13 residues. V shed 4 bases and J shed 4 bases, with 10 bases lying between them. Germline V CDR1 and CDR2: MNHNS, SASEGT. Sample time point: sample taken at primary tumor resection. The chain has TRBV6-1 and TRBJ1-1; D gene ambiguous. The specimen comprised PBMCs, sampled at surgery. The sequence derives from a female donor with early-stage non-small cell lung cancer. The CDR3 region is CASSVTDPTEAFF. The CDR3 DNA is TGTGCCAGCAGTGTAACAGACCCCACTGAAGCTTTCTTT.